A single sample gave rise to the 28 T cell receptor beta chains below, sequenced in a study of T cell changes during pregnancy in multiple sclerosis. Sequencing was performed with immunoSEQ multiplex PCR; in TCRdb, only in-frame clones are kept and a portion is missing. The sample consists of tens of thousands of clones, 90% to 95% of them appearing once. This sample comprised peripheral blood, obtained in the second trimester of pregnancy. Receptors originate from a female donor with multiple sclerosis, enrolled in a pregnancy study.

The rearrangement joins TRBV5-8 to TRBJ1-3, with D possibly matching TRBD1 (6 bases). The germline V gene encodes CDR1 SGHTS and CDR2 YDEGEE. The CDR3 spans 14 residues. The V gene lost 0 bases and the J gene lost 2 bases, with 6 bases spanning the gap. The CDR3 here is CASSLDRAGNTIYF. The CDR3 nucleotides are TGTGCCAGCAGCTTGGACAGGGCTGGAAACACCATATATTTT. The whole variable domain, remainder taken from reference TRBV5-8 and TRBJ1-3, is EAGVTQSPTHLIKTRGQQATLRCSPISGHTSVYWYQQALGLGLQFLLWYDEGEERNRGNFPPRFSGRQFPNYSSELNVNALELEDSALYLCASSLDRAGNTIYFGEGSWLTVV.

This chain uses TRBV10-3 with TRBJ2-5; TRBD2 is a possible D gene (5 bases). Trimming left V 11 bases short and J 5 bases short, with 18 bases between. Germline values: CDR1 ENHRY, CDR2 SYGVKD. The CDR3 is made up of 13 amino acids. This chain's CDR3 is CAFKADYGETQYF. The CDR3 DNA reads TGTGCCTTTAAAGCGGATTACGGGGAGACCCAGTACTTC.

This clone has only one observation. The chain couples TRBV9 to TRBJ1-6; D gene ambiguous. V lost 0 bases to trimming and J lost 8 bases, with 12 bases between them. This CDR3 has 15 residues. Germline V CDR1 and CDR2: SGDLS, YYNGEE. The CDR3 here is CASSVDPQRDSPLHF. The CDR3 DNA sequence: TGTGCCAGCAGCGTAGACCCCCAGAGGGATTCACCCCTCCACTTT. The full variable domain, rest sourced from reference TRBV9 and TRBJ1-6, is DSGVTQTPKHLITATGQRVTLRCSPRSGDLSVYWYQQSLDQGLQFLIQYYNGEERAKGNILERFSAQQFPDLHSELNLSSLELGDSALYFCASSVDPQRDSPLHFGNGTRLTVT.

The chain uses TRBV9 and TRBJ2-1, with TRBD2 matching 11 bases. Germline-derived CDR1 and CDR2 are SGDLS and YYNGEE. Trimming took 0 bases from V and 0 from J; bases not matched to a gene: 14. CDR3 size: 21 residues. The CDR3 here is CASSVEPRLAGGRSSYNEQFF. As DNA, the CDR3 is TGTGCCAGCAGCGTAGAGCCCCGCCTAGCGGGAGGAAGAAGCTCCTACAATGAGCAGTTCTTC.

The chain couples TRBV5-1 to TRBJ2-7, with a possible D match to TRBD2 (6 bases). Germline V CDR1 and CDR2: SGHRS, YFSETQ. This CDR3 has 14 amino acids. The V and J ends lost 4 bases and 1 base respectively, with 12 bases between them. Written as DNA, the CDR3 is TGCGCCAGCAGCCCCCGGGACTTTTCCTACGAGCAGTACTTC. Amino acid sequence: CASSPRDFSYEQYF.

The chain employs TRBV7-9 and TRBJ2-2, with D perhaps matching TRBD1 (6 bases). The V gene's germline CDR1 is SEHNR and CDR2 FQNEAQ (reference sequence). The CDR3 runs 17 residues. V shed 5 bases and J shed 1 base, with 17 bases lying between them. This chain's CDR3 is CASSPKTGKMNTGELFF. The CDR3 DNA sequence: TGTGCCAGCAGCCCTAAGACAGGAAAAATGAACACCGGGGAGCTGTTTTTT.

The J gene is TRBJ2-7, the V gene TRBV9; TRBD2 matches 11 bases. The germline V gene has CDR1 SGDLS and CDR2 YYNGEE. Losses at the gene ends were 3 bases for V and 3 bases for J; bases not matched to a gene: 2. The CDR3 spans 14 residues. The CDR3 DNA is TGTGCCAGCAGCGGGACTAGCGGGTTCTACGAGCAGTACTTC. This translates into CASSGTSGFYEQYF. Full variable domain (remainder filled in from reference TRBV9 and TRBJ2-7): DSGVTQTPKHLITATGQRVTLRCSPRSGDLSVYWYQQSLDQGLQFLIQYYNGEERAKGNILERFSAQQFPDLHSELNLSSLELGDSALYFCASSGTSGFYEQYFGPGTRLTVT.

V is TRBV5-1 and J is TRBJ1-5, with 7 bases that match TRBD1. Germline V gene data show CDR1 as SGHRS and CDR2 as YFSETQ. The ends lost 6 bases at V and 7 bases at J; junction bases unmatched: 13. CDR3 length: 15 amino acids. The CDR3 nucleotides read TGCGCCAGCACTCTCCGTGAGGGGGCCCCCCAGCCCCAGCATTTT. It translates to CASTLREGAPQPQHF.

The CDR3 sequence: CASSEALRRYRGNQPQHF. CDR3 sequence (DNA): TGTGCCAGCAGTGAAGCGCTTCGTAGGTACCGGGGCAATCAGCCCCAGCATTTT. The chain recombines TRBV6-1 with TRBJ1-5; no clear D. CDR1 is MNHNS and CDR2 is SASEGT in the germline V gene. V was shortened by 0 bases and J by 2 bases, with 17 bases between the two germline ends. The CDR3 totals 18 residues.

The chain recombines TRBV15 with TRBJ1-6; perhaps TRBD1 as D (5 bases). CDR3 length: 13 amino acids. In germline, CDR1 is LNHNV, CDR2 YYDKDF (reference sequence). Trimming cost V 0 bases and J 16 bases, with 13 bases left between them. CDR3 residues: CATSRDLDQGLHF. In nucleotides, the CDR3 is TGTGCCACCAGCAGAGATCTGGATCAGGGACTCCACTTT.

The sample holds one count of this clone. The chain has TRBV12-5 and TRBJ1-1; D possibly corresponds to TRBD1 (5 bases). The germline gives CDR1 LGHNT, CDR2 FRNRAP. There are 13 residues in the CDR3. V was shortened by 3 bases and J by 2 bases, with 7 bases between the two germline ends. DNA of the CDR3: TGTGCTAGTGGTTTCCAGGGTAACACTGAAGCTTTCTTT. Residues: CASGFQGNTEAFF.

This clone was found once. This chain connects TRBV5-8 to TRBJ1-4; D unresolved. This CDR3 has 14 residues. V was trimmed by 0 bases and J by 8 bases, leaving 11 bases between them. The germline V gene encodes CDR1 SGHTS and CDR2 YDEGEE. As DNA, the CDR3 is TGTGCCAGCAGCTTGGAGCAGGCAGGAGAAAAACTGTTTTTT. As protein: CASSLEQAGEKLFF.

In its sample, this clone was seen once. The rearrangement joins TRBV19 to TRBJ1-1; 8 bases match TRBD1. J was trimmed by 1 base and V by 4 bases; bases with no gene match: 2. The CDR3 runs to 14 residues. The germline V gene has CDR1 LNHDA and CDR2 SQIVND (reference sequence). The CDR3 nucleotides are TGTGCCAGTAGTACCAGGGGGCCGAACACTGAAGCTTTCTTT. The encoded protein is CASSTRGPNTEAFF.

This clone was picked up one time. The V gene is TRBV5-1, the J gene TRBJ2-7, with a possible D match to TRBD1 (6 bases). The CDR3 consists of 13 residues. V was trimmed by 3 bases and J by 2 bases, leaving 9 bases between them. From germline, CDR1 is SGHRS and CDR2 YFSETQ. The CDR3 loop is CASSSTGTYEQYF. In DNA, the CDR3 is TGCGCCAGCAGCTCGACAGGAACCTACGAGCAGTACTTC. The full variable domain, rest sourced from reference TRBV5-1 and TRBJ2-7, is KAGVTQTPRYLIKTRGQQVTLSCSPISGHRSVSWYQQTPGQGLQFLFEYFSETQRNKGNFPGRFSGRQFSNSRSEMNVSTLELGDSALYLCASSSTGTYEQYFGPGTRLTVT.

This chain joins TRBV19 and TRBJ1-4, with 7 bases lining up with TRBD1. J was trimmed by 14 bases and V by 1 base; bases with no gene match: 10. The CDR3 spans 14 residues. CDR1 and CDR2 from the germline V gene are LNHDA and SQIVND (reference sequence). The CDR3 is CASSIVFRDSVLFF. The CDR3 DNA reads as TGTGCCAGTAGTATAGTATTTCGGGACAGTGTCCTGTTTTTT. Supplemented by reference TRBV19 and TRBJ1-4, the full variable domain reads DGGITQSPKYLFRKEGQNVTLSCEQNLNHDAMYWYRQDPGQGLRLIYYSQIVNDFQKGDIAEGYSVSREKKESFPLTVTSAQKNPTAFYLCASSIVFRDSVLFFGSGTQLSVL.

J is TRBJ1-5 and V is TRBV28; TRBD1 aligns across 7 bases. Looked up from germline, CDR1 is MDHEN and CDR2 is SYDVKM. With 5 bases clipped from V and 0 bases from J, the junction kept 19 bases outside the gene matches. The CDR3 is 20 amino acids. The CDR3 spells CASSPPSAGQLTYSNQPQHF. Written as DNA, the CDR3 is TGTGCCAGCAGTCCTCCTTCTGCGGGACAGCTAACTTATAGCAATCAGCCCCAGCATTTT.

A single count supports this clone. This rearrangement joins TRBV18 to TRBJ1-4, with 9 bases fitting TRBD1. Germline CDR1 and CDR2: KGHSH and LQKENI. This CDR3 spans 18 amino acids. V was clipped by 3 bases and J by 7 bases; unmatched bases: 15. The CDR3 DNA is TGTGCCAGCTCACCGGCCGGGACAGGGTTCCCCAGGTCTGAAAAACTGTTTTTT. It is translated as CASSPAGTGFPRSEKLFF.

The V call is TRBV27, the J call TRBJ2-7; the D gene is possibly TRBD2 (7 bases). The CDR3 spans 17 residues. Trimming shortened V by 4 bases and J by 2 bases, and 21 bases separated the two germline ends. Germline CDR1 MNHEY, CDR2 SMNVEV (reference sequence). The CDR3 is CASSSPRGGGFTYEQYF. The DNA of the CDR3 is TGTGCCAGCAGTTCCCCCAGGGGCGGGGGATTCACCTACGAGCAGTACTTC.

The chain's CDR3 is CASSSQGLRGVNTEAFF. The CDR3 region has the DNA TGTGCCAGCAGTTCACAGGGTTTAAGAGGGGTGAACACTGAAGCTTTCTTT. The genes are TRBV7-2 and TRBJ1-1; perhaps TRBD1 as D (6 bases). This CDR3 spans 17 amino acids. Germline loops: CDR1 SGHTA, CDR2 FQGNSA. Trimming removed 6 bases from V and 0 bases from J, with 20 bases in between.

The chain links TRBV5-6 to TRBJ2-7, with D perhaps matching TRBD2 (5 bases). The V and J ends lost 4 bases and 3 bases respectively, with 20 bases between them. The length of the CDR3 is 16 residues. Per the germline V gene, CDR1 is SGHDT and CDR2 is YYEEEE. CDR3 sequence (DNA): TGTGCCAGCAGCCGGGGAGACCTAGATTGGGGCTACGAGCAGTACTTC. This translates into CASSRGDLDWGYEQYF.

The chain recombines TRBV7-3 with TRBJ2-1; 8 bases agree with TRBD2. The CDR3 is 16 residues long. The germline V gene encodes CDR1 SGHTA and CDR2 FQGTGA. The V and J ends lost 2 bases and 7 bases, in that order; junction bases with no gene match: 10. DNA for the CDR3: TGTGCCAGCAGCTTACTGCCCGGGGGGGGAAGAAATGAGCAGTTCTTC. Translation: CASSLLPGGGRNEQFF.

J is TRBJ1-2 and V is TRBV28; 10 nucleotides match TRBD1. This CDR3 is built from 14 residues. J lost 4 bases, V lost 6 bases, and 5 bases had no gene match. Germline lookup yields CDR1 MDHEN and CDR2 SYDVKM. DNA of the CDR3: TGTGCCAGCAGAACCGGGACAGGGGCCTATGGCTACACCTTC. As protein: CASRTGTGAYGYTF.

The chain joins TRBV2 to TRBJ1-5, with D perhaps matching TRBD1 (6 bases). With 8 bases removed from V and 4 bases from J, the gap between germline ends came to 15 bases. Germline V gene sequence: CDR1 SNHLY, CDR2 FYNNEI. The CDR3 has 14 residues. The CDR3 nucleotides read TGTGCCAGCGGTATACAGGGTCCGAATCAGCCCCAGCATTTT. Translated: CASGIQGPNQPQHF.

This chain uses TRBV29-1 with TRBJ1-2; TRBD1 aligns across 9 bases. Looked up from germline, CDR1 is SQVTM and CDR2 is ANQGSEA. CDR3 length: 12 residues. The V segment lost 7 bases and the J segment 6 bases; nucleotides outside the gene matches: 6. The CDR3 protein is CSARQGVNGYTF. As DNA, the CDR3 is TGCAGCGCCAGACAGGGGGTTAATGGCTACACCTTC.

V usage is TRBV10-3 and J usage is TRBJ2-5; D remains unclear. The CDR3 loop spans 16 amino acids. With 3 bases removed from V and 2 bases from J, the gap between germline ends came to 16 bases. CDR1 and CDR2 from the germline V gene are ENHRY and SYGVKD. CDR3 sequence reads: CAISDAARRSQETQYF. CDR3 coding DNA: TGTGCCATCAGTGACGCTGCACGGAGAAGTCAAGAGACCCAGTACTTC.

V and J are TRBV27 and TRBJ1-1; possibly TRBD1 for D (6 bases). The CDR3 is made up of 14 amino acids. CDR1 and CDR2 (germline): MNHEY, SMNVEV (reference sequence). Trimming shortened V by 3 bases and J by 1 base, and 9 bases separated the two germline ends. CDR3 protein: CASSFGQPNTEAFF. In DNA, the CDR3 is TGTGCCAGCAGTTTCGGACAGCCGAACACTGAAGCTTTCTTT.

The chain employs TRBV6-6 and TRBJ2-1; 7 bases map to TRBD2. This CDR3 has 11 residues. Losses at the gene ends were 5 bases for V and 13 bases for J; bases not matched to a gene: 5. Germline V gene lookup returns CDR1 MNHNY and CDR2 SVGAGI (reference sequence). Here the CDR3 reads CASSPSGNQFF. CDR3 DNA sequence: TGTGCCAGCAGTCCCAGCGGGAACCAGTTCTTC.

There are a few counts of this clone. The rearrangement uses TRBV4-1 and TRBJ1-2, with 10 bases lining up with TRBD1. The CDR3 covers 14 residues. CDR1 is MGHRA, CDR2 YSYEKL, per germline. The V segment lost 2 bases and the J segment 8 bases; nucleotides outside the gene matches: 5. The CDR3 sequence: CASSQPGQGPGYTF. CDR3 sequence (DNA): TGCGCCAGCAGCCAACCGGGACAGGGGCCGGGCTACACCTTC.